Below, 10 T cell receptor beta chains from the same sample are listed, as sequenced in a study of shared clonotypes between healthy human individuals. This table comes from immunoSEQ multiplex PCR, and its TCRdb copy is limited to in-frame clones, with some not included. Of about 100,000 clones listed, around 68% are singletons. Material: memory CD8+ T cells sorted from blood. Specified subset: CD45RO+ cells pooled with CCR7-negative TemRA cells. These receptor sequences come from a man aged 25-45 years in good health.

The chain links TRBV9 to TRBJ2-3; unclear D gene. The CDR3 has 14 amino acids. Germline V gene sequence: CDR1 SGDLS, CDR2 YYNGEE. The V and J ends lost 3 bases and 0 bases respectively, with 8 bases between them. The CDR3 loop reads CASSDRVSTDTQYF. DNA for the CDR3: TGTGCCAGCAGCGATAGGGTGAGCACAGATACGCAGTATTTT.

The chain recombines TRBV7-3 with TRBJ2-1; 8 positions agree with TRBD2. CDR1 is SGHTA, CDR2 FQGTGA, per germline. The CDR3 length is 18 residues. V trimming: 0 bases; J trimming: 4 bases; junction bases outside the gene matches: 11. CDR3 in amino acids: CASSLTGTRGILYNEQFF. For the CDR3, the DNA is TGTGCCAGCAGCTTAACTGGGACTAGAGGGATCCTTTACAATGAGCAGTTCTTC.

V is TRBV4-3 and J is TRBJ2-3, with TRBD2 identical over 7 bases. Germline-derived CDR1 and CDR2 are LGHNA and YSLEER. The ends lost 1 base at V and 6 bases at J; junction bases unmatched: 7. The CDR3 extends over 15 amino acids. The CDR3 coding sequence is TGCGCCAGCAGCCAAGGGGAGCGGGATGGCGATACGCAGTATTTT. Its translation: CASSQGERDGDTQYF.

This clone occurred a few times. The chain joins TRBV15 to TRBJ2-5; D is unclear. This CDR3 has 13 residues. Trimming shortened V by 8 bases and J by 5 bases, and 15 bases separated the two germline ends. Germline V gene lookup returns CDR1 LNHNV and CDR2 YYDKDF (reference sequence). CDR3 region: CATSGDSRETQYF. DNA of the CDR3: TGTGCCACCTCAGGTGACTCCAGGGAGACCCAGTACTTC.

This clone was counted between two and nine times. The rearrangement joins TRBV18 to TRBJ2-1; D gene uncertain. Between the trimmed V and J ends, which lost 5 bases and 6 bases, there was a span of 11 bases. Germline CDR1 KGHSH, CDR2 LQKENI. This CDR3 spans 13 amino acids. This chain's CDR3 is CASSTDRANEQFF. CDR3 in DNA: TGTGCCAGCTCAACGGACCGAGCCAATGAGCAGTTCTTC. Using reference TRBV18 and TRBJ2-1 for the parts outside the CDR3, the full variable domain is NAGVMQNPRHLVRRRGQEARLRCSPMKGHSHVYWYRQLPEEGLKFMVYLQKENIIDESGMPKERFSAEFPKEGPSILRIQQVVRGDSAAYFCASSTDRANEQFFGPGTRLTVL.

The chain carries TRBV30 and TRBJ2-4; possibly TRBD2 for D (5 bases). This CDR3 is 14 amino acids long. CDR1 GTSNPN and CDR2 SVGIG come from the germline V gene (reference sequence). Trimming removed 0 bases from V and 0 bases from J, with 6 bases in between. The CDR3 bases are TGTGCCTGGAGTGTCGGGGTAGCCAAAAACATTCAGTACTTC. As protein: CAWSVGVAKNIQYF.

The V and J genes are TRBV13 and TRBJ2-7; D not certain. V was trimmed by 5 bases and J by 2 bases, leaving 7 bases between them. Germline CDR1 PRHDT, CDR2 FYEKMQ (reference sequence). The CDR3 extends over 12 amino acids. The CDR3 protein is CASSRRTYEQYF. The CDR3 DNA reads TGTGCCAGCAGCCGAAGAACCTACGAGCAGTACTTC. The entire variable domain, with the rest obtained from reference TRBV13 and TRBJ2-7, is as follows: AAGVIQSPRHLIKEKRETATLKCYPIPRHDTVYWYQQGPGQDPQFLISFYEKMQSDKGSIPDRFSAQQFSDYHSELNMSSLELGDSALYFCASSRRTYEQYFGPGTRLTVT.

The CDR3 region is CASSSGTLNYGYTF. The DNA of the CDR3 is TGTGCCAGCAGTTCAGGGACCTTGAACTATGGCTACACCTTC. The rearrangement joins TRBV6-5 to TRBJ1-2; TRBD1 might be the D (5 bases). The V gene's germline CDR1 is MNHEY and CDR2 SVGAGI. The V end lost 4 bases, the J end lost 2 bases, and 11 bases lay between the germline ends. The CDR3 consists of 14 residues.

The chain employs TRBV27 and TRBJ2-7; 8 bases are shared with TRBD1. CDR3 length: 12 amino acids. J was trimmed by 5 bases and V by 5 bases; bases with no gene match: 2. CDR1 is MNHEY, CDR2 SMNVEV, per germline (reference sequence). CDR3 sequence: CASSLQGDEQYF. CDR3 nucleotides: TGTGCCAGCAGTCTACAGGGGGACGAGCAGTACTTC.

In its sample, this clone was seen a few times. CDR3 in DNA: TGTGCCAGCAGTTTGAGGCATCCCCATGAGCAGTTCTTC. As protein: CASSLRHPHEQFF. This chain connects TRBV27 to TRBJ2-1; unclear D gene. There are 13 residues in the CDR3. Deletions cut 3 bases from V and 8 bases from J, with 11 bases between. In germline, CDR1 is MNHEY, CDR2 SMNVEV (reference sequence).